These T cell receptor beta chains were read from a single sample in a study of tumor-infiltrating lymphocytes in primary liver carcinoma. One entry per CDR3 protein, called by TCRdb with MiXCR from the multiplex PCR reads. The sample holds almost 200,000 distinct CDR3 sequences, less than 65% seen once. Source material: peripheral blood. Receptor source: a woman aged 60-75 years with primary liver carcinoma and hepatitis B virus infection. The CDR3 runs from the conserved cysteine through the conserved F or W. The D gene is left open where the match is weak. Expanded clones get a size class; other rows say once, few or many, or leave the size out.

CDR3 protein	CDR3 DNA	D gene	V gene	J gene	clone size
CASTRGRTDTQYF	TGTGCCAGCACAAGGGGTCGGACAGATACGCAGTATTTT	-	TRBV6-1	TRBJ2-3	many
CASSSSAGGRGTDRQYF	TGTGCCAGCAGCTCCTCGGCCGGCGGGAGAGGAACAGATAGGCAGTATTTT	TRBD2	TRBV4-2	TRBJ2-3	-
CASSLNSGANILTF	TGTGCCAGCAGCCTAAACTCTGGGGCCAACATCCTGACCTTC	-	TRBV11-2	TRBJ2-6	few
CASSYPSSGQGSEEQYF	TGTGCCAGCAGCTACCCCTCCTCGGGACAGGGGTCTGAAGAGCAGTACTTC	TRBD1	TRBV7-9	TRBJ2-7	-
CASSYSGGRYNEQFF	TGTGCCAGCAGTTATAGTGGGGGACGCTACAATGAGCAGTTCTTC	-	TRBV6-5	TRBJ2-1	many
CASSLDALSSQPQHF	TGTGCCAGCAGCTTGGACGCGCTTAGCAGTCAGCCCCAGCATTTT	-	TRBV5-8	TRBJ1-5	-
CPSSLGVSGNTIYF	TGTCCCAGCAGCCTAGGAGTCTCTGGAAACACCATATATTTC	-	TRBV11-2	TRBJ1-3	-
CASSQDIAGGSQETQYF	TGTGCCAGCAGCCAAGATATAGCGGGAGGATCCCAAGAGACCCAGTACTTC	TRBD2	TRBV4-2	TRBJ2-5	-
CASSKGRETQYF	TGCGCCAGCAGCAAAGGACGAGAGACCCAGTACTTC	-	TRBV4-1	TRBJ2-5	many
CSVPPDRGGLETQYF	TGCAGCGTTCCCCCTGATAGGGGAGGGCTAGAGACCCAGTACTTC	TRBD2	TRBV29-1	TRBJ2-5	-
CASSYQSGNYGYTF	TGTGCCAGCAGTTACCAGAGTGGGAATTATGGCTACACCTTC	-	TRBV6-5	TRBJ1-2	-
CASSLFRRRAWYEQYF	TGTGCAAGCAGCCTCTTCCGCAGGAGGGCCTGGTACGAGCAGTACTTC	-	TRBV11-2	TRBJ2-7	-
CASSGTGKSGGRVRNEQFF	TGTGCCAGCAGCGGGACAGGGAAGAGCGGGGGACGAGTTCGCAATGAGCAGTTCTTC	-	TRBV11-2	TRBJ2-1	many
CASSRSGGQTQYF	TGTGCCAGCAGCCGTTCCGGCGGCCAGACCCAGTACTTC	-	TRBV6-2/TRBV6-3	TRBJ2-5	many
CSTSDLDSPTSRETQYF	TGTTCCACCAGTGATTTGGACTCTCCCACCAGTAGAGAGACCCAGTACTTC	-	TRBV24-1	TRBJ2-5	-
CASRPTNGNTGELFF	TGTGCCAGCAGGCCGACTAACGGGAACACCGGGGAGCTGTTTTTT	-	TRBV6-1	TRBJ2-2	-
CASSPPTRTREQYF	TGTGCCAGCTCACCACCTACCCGGACTCGCGAGCAGTACTTC	-	TRBV18	TRBJ2-7	-
CTSSSSGIFETQYF	TGTACCAGCAGCTCTAGCGGGATATTCGAGACCCAGTACTTC	TRBD2	TRBV11-3	TRBJ2-5	-
CASTPRGTGVRGYTF	TGTGCCAGCACCCCGCGCGGGACAGGGGTCCGGGGCTACACCTTC	TRBD1	TRBV28	TRBJ1-2	-
CVSRPLPGGGSNTGELFF	TGTGTCAGCAGGCCCCTACCCGGGGGGGGCTCGAACACCGGGGAGCTGTTTTTT	TRBD2	TRBV6-1	TRBJ2-2	-
CASSPHGGTQYF	TGTGCCAGCAGCCCGCATGGTGGTACGCAGTATTTT	-	TRBV6-5	TRBJ2-3	-
CASSVTSGASTDTQYF	TGTGCCAGCAGTGTTACTTCGGGGGCTAGCACAGATACGCAGTATTTT	-	TRBV6-1	TRBJ2-3	many
CASSGGTGSIIYEQYF	TGCGCCAGCAGCGGGGGGACAGGGAGCATAATCTACGAGCAGTACTTC	TRBD1	TRBV5-1	TRBJ2-7	-
CASSTGRGALDTETFF	TGTGCCAGCAGCACGGGACGGGGGGCTCTAGACACTGAAACTTTCTTT	-	TRBV11-2	TRBJ1-1	-
CPSSRGLAGVGETQYF	TGTCCCAGCAGCCGGGGACTAGCGGGAGTAGGAGAGACTCAGTACTTC	TRBD2	TRBV6-2/TRBV6-3	TRBJ2-5	-
CASGQDRGTRYEQYF	TGCGCCAGCGGCCAGGACCGGGGGACTCGCTACGAGCAGTACTTC	-	TRBV4-1	TRBJ2-7	-
CVSSPRRGPYNEQFF	TGTGTCAGCAGCCCGCGACGGGGGCCCTACAATGAGCAGTTCTTC	-	TRBV7-8	TRBJ2-1	-
CSPIWDRGNFWSKAKNIQYF	TGCAGCCCAATATGGGACAGGGGGAATTTTTGGTCGAAGGCCAAAAACATTCAGTACTTC	TRBD1	TRBV29-1	TRBJ2-4	-
CASKEQEYATNEKLFF	TGTGCCAGCAAGGAACAGGAGTATGCAACTAATGAAAAACTGTTTTTT	-	TRBV6-1	TRBJ1-4	many
CASSFLRAGATDTQYF	TGTGCCAGCAGCTTCCTTCGGGCGGGAGCCACAGATACGCAGTATTTT	TRBD2	TRBV7-9	TRBJ2-3	-
CASSLDLPGGPQETQYF	TGTGCCAGCAGTTTGGACCTCCCGGGGGGCCCACAAGAGACCCAGTACTTC	-	TRBV28	TRBJ2-5	-
CANSSVREGRADTQYF	TGTGCCAACAGTTCGGTGCGGGAGGGCCGCGCAGATACGCAGTATTTT	TRBD2	TRBV28	TRBJ2-3	-
CAISAGTSGRGEQFF	TGTGCCATCAGCGCCGGGACTAGCGGGAGGGGTGAGCAGTTCTTC	TRBD2	TRBV5-4	TRBJ2-1	-
CSVRDKNTQYF	TGCAGCGTCCGGGACAAAAATACGCAGTATTTT	-	TRBV29-1	TRBJ2-3	many
CTSSPLPGELSF	TGTACCAGCAGCCCACTACCAGGGGAGCTGTCTTTT	-	TRBV11-1	TRBJ2-2	-
CASSLGSRRQNEKLFF	TGTGCCAGCAGTTTGGGGTCGCGTCGGCAGAATGAAAAACTGTTTTTT	-	TRBV7-9	TRBJ1-4	few
CASSEETGKTGNIF	TGTGCCAGCAGTGAGGAGACAGGGAAGACTGGCAACATCTTC	TRBD1	TRBV6-8	TRBJ1-2	-
CASSLRGLGKEIQYF	TGTGCCAGCAGCTTGAGGGGGCTGGGGAAAGAGATCCAGTACTTC	TRBD1	TRBV5-8	TRBJ2-5	-
CSAIIQGEAQYF	TGCAGTGCTATAATACAGGGAGAGGCCCAGTACTTC	-	TRBV20-1	TRBJ2-5	-
CATRGWDNEQFF	TGTGCCACCCGGGGGTGGGACAATGAGCAGTTCTTC	-	TRBV28	TRBJ2-1	few
CASSMTGQGEGYTF	TGTGCCAGCAGCATGACCGGACAGGGAGAAGGCTACACCTTC	TRBD1	TRBV11-2	TRBJ1-2	many
CASRLEGGSIGEQFF	TGTGCCAGCAGATTAGAGGGAGGGAGTATCGGTGAACAGTTCTTC	TRBD2	TRBV11-2	TRBJ2-1	-
CAIKARSQDTEAFF	TGTGCCATCAAGGCGAGGTCGCAGGACACTGAAGCTTTCTTT	-	TRBV10-3	TRBJ1-1	many
CASSYRRFTYEQFF	TGTGCTAGCAGTTATCGGAGGTTCACCTACGAGCAGTTCTTC	-	TRBV6-2/TRBV6-3	TRBJ2-1	-
CASSVTGEVGEQFF	TGTGCCAGCAGCGTAACGGGAGAGGTTGGTGAGCAGTTCTTC	-	TRBV9	TRBJ2-1	-
CASSSSGTSGYSGANVLTF	TGTGCCAGCAGTTCGTCCGGGACTAGCGGGTATTCTGGGGCCAACGTCCTGACTTTC	TRBD2	TRBV6-5	TRBJ2-6	-
CASSGPGLAGLPPYEQYF	TGTGCCAGCAGCGGACCGGGACTAGCGGGACTCCCTCCCTACGAGCAGTACTTC	TRBD2	TRBV11-2	TRBJ2-7	many
CASSTSRVSTEAFF	TGTGCCAGCAGCACCTCCAGGGTGAGCACTGAAGCTTTCTTT	-	TRBV11-1	TRBJ1-1	-
CASSLRAGSSYGYTF	TGTGCCAGCAGTTTGAGGGCAGGATCGTCCTATGGCTACACCTTC	-	TRBV2	TRBJ1-2	-
CASSEGYRDFQEQFF	TGTGCCAGCAGTGAAGGGTATAGGGACTTTCAAGAGCAGTTCTTC	-	TRBV6-1	TRBJ2-1	many
CASSLFGLGAETQYF	-	-	TRBV7-8	TRBJ2-5	-
CVSSLAGAEDAQYF	TGTGTCAGCAGCTTAGCGGGAGCCGAAGATGCGCAGTATTTT	TRBD2	TRBV11-2	TRBJ2-3	-
CASSLSRSSYNEQFF	TGTGCCAGCAGCTTAAGCAGGAGCTCCTACAATGAGCAGTTCTTC	-	TRBV11-2	TRBJ2-1	-